Listed below are T cell receptor beta chains from one sample, sequenced in a study of Ad26.COV2.S vaccination and SARS-CoV-2 variants. The method was immunoSEQ multiplex PCR; TCRdb's version includes in-frame clones alone and lacks a portion of them. The top ten hold 10% to 15% of the sample, which has approximately 480,000 clones, around 90% seen once. The specimen comprised peripheral blood, sampled in a trial of Ad26.COV2.S vaccine versus placebo. These TCRs come from a person aged 18-60 years who received the Ad26.COV2.S COVID-19 vaccine or a placebo. Both conserved end residues are part of each CDR3. The D gene is left open where the match is weak. Not every row has a clone size; where given, it reads once, few, many or a size class.

TGTGCCAGCAGAACAAAGACTAGCTGGGAGACCCAGTACTTC,CASRTKTSWETQYF,TRBV6-5,once,TRBD2,TRBJ2-5
TGTGCCAGCAGCTTGGAGAGGACGGCCGCACTAGCGCGGTACAATGAGCAGTTCTTC,CASSLERTAALARYNEQFF,TRBV5-6,NA,TRBD2,TRBJ2-1
TGTGCCAGTAAACCGGGATTAGGTACAGATACGCAGTATTTT,CASKPGLGTDTQYF,TRBV19,NA,NA,TRBJ2-3
TGTGCCAGCAGTTACTCCGCGCGGGAGGGCCAAGAGACCCAGTACTTC,CASSYSAREGQETQYF,TRBV6-6,NA,TRBD2,TRBJ2-5
TGTGCCAGCAGCCGGAAGGGGGATAGCGGGGCCACAGATACGCAGTATTTT,CASSRKGDSGATDTQYF,TRBV4-2,NA,TRBD2,TRBJ2-3
TGTGCCAGCAGCCCGCGCCCTAGAGCATCTAGCACAGATACGCAGTATTTT,CASSPRPRASSTDTQYF,TRBV5-4,NA,NA,TRBJ2-3
TGCGCCAGCAGCCTTCAAGGGGGACAAGAGACCCAGTACTTC,CASSLQGGQETQYF,TRBV4-3,once,NA,TRBJ2-5
TGTGCCAGCAGCGACGGACAGAAGGGGACCCAGTACTTC,CASSDGQKGTQYF,TRBV21-1,NA,NA,TRBJ2-5
TGTGCCAGCTCAAGCCCTAGCGGGAGGGCCTTACGTAATGAGCAGTTCTTC,CASSSPSGRALRNEQFF,TRBV28,once,TRBD2,TRBJ2-1
TGTGCCAGCAGCTTCGGACAGGGGTCACCCCTCCACTTT,CASSFGQGSPLHF,TRBV7-3,NA,TRBD1,TRBJ1-6
TGTGCCAGCTCCAGGATGGGGTGGCCCCAGCATTTT,CASSRMGWPQHF,TRBV28,NA,NA,TRBJ1-5
TGTGCCAGCAGCTCTGGACAGGTTGGGGCCAACGTCCTGACTTTC,CASSSGQVGANVLTF,TRBV5-4,once,TRBD1,TRBJ2-6
TGCGCCAGCAGCCAAGAGACTAACAGGGGTGCCGGGGAGCTGTTTTTT,CASSQETNRGAGELFF,TRBV4-3,NA,TRBD1,TRBJ2-2
TGTGCCAGCAGCTTATATACCAGCGGAACAGATACGCAGTATTTT,CASSLYTSGTDTQYF,TRBV5-4,NA,NA,TRBJ2-3
TGTGCCAGCAGTCGCCCGGGACGGGGGCAGTTCTTC,CASSRPGRGQFF,TRBV27,NA,NA,TRBJ2-1
TGCGCCAGCAGTGGACTGACGAAAGAGACCCAGTACTTC,CASSGLTKETQYF,TRBV10-2,NA,NA,TRBJ2-5
TGTGCCAGTAGTTTTACAGGGGGCGCAGGCACTGAAGCTTTCTTT,CASSFTGGAGTEAFF,TRBV19,NA,TRBD1,TRBJ1-1
TGTGCCAGCAGCCCCTCCCTCATCGAGCAGTACTTC,CASSPSLIEQYF,TRBV7-9,NA,NA,TRBJ2-7
TGTGCCAGCAGCTTGGCCGGGGGAGGCCCTAACTATGGCTACACCTTC,CASSLAGGGPNYGYTF,TRBV5-6,NA,NA,TRBJ1-2
TGTGCCACCAGTGGGACTAGAACCGTCGGGGAGACCCAGTACTTC,CATSGTRTVGETQYF,TRBV24-1,NA,TRBD2,TRBJ2-5
TGTGCCAGCAGCCGGAATCTAGCGGGAGGGTACAATGAGCAGTTCTTC,CASSRNLAGGYNEQFF,TRBV11-2,NA,TRBD2,TRBJ2-1
TGTGCCAGCTCGACTCTTCCCTACGAGCAGTACTTC,CASSTLPYEQYF,TRBV28,NA,NA,TRBJ2-7
TGCGCCAGCAGCGCGGGACAGGTGTTCAACTATGGCTACACCTTC,CASSAGQVFNYGYTF,TRBV5-1,few,TRBD1,TRBJ1-2
TGCAGCGTCCTCAGGGGGCCGGGCACCGGGGAGCTGTTTTTT,CSVLRGPGTGELFF,TRBV29-1,NA,TRBD1,TRBJ2-2
TGTGCCAGCTGTGGGACCCCGAATCTAAATGAGCAGTTCTTC,CASCGTPNLNEQFF,TRBV28,NA,NA,TRBJ2-1
TGTGCCAGCAGCCCAGACAGGGGTAATGGCTACACCTTC,CASSPDRGNGYTF,TRBV7-9,NA,TRBD1,TRBJ1-2
TGCGCCAGCAGCCTGAATCGGGACACCTACTACGAGCAGTACTTC,CASSLNRDTYYEQYF,TRBV4-3,NA,NA,TRBJ2-7
TGTGCCAGCACCTACAGGGGAGCTCAGCCCCAGCATTTT,CASTYRGAQPQHF,TRBV6-5,NA,TRBD1,TRBJ1-5
TGTGCCAGCAGTCTGTGGGCGGGACACCCATCGGGGAGCACAGATACGCAGTATTTT,CASSLWAGHPSGSTDTQYF,TRBV27,NA,NA,TRBJ2-3
TGTGCCAGCAGCTTAGTAAACAGTCAGACATATGGCTACACCTTC,CASSLVNSQTYGYTF,TRBV7-2,NA,NA,TRBJ1-2
TGTGCCAGCAGCCCGAGACTAGCGGCGAACACCGGGGAGCTGTTTTTT,CASSPRLAANTGELFF,TRBV7-9,few,TRBD2,TRBJ2-2
TGTGCCAGCAGCTTTGGAAGCAATCAGCCCCAGCATTTT,CASSFGSNQPQHF,TRBV5-8,NA,NA,TRBJ1-5
TGTGCCAGCAGCTTGAAGGATAGCAATCAGCCCCAGCATTTT,CASSLKDSNQPQHF,TRBV5-4,once,NA,TRBJ1-5
TGTGCCTGGAGCGGGGGTCTGGGAACCTCTATCAACTATGGCTACACCTTC,CAWSGGLGTSINYGYTF,TRBV30,NA,NA,TRBJ1-2
TGTGCCAGCAGCTACAGGGACTCGAGGGAGCTGTTTTTT,CASSYRDSRELFF,TRBV3-1/TRBV3-2,NA,NA,TRBJ2-2
TGTGCCAGCAGCCAAGTGCTGGCGATCTCTGGAAACACCATATATTTT,CASSQVLAISGNTIYF,TRBV3-1/TRBV3-2,few,NA,TRBJ1-3
TGTGCCAGCAGCGGGGGGACAGGGGGCATGAAACTGTTTTTT,CASSGGTGGMKLFF,TRBV6-5,once,TRBD1,TRBJ1-4
TGTGCCAGCAATAAGGAGGGACACCAAGAGCAGTTCTTC,CASNKEGHQEQFF,TRBV28,NA,NA,TRBJ2-1
TGTGCCAGCAGCGACAGGGGAAACACCATATATTTT,CASSDRGNTIYF,TRBV9,NA,NA,TRBJ1-3
TGCAGTGCTAGTATGGGACAGGGACTAGGAAAACTGTTTTTT,CSASMGQGLGKLFF,TRBV20-1,NA,TRBD1,TRBJ1-4
TGTGCCAGCAGCGTAGATTCGAGCGTCTCTGGCTACACCTTC,CASSVDSSVSGYTF,TRBV9,NA,NA,TRBJ1-2
TGTGCCAGCAGTTTGAATGGACAGGGCCCGAAATTC,CASSLNGQGPKF,TRBV28,NA,TRBD1,TRBJ2-7
TGTGCCAGCAGTGACCAGGACACGTTCAACCGGAATGAGCAGTTCTTC,CASSDQDTFNRNEQFF,TRBV2,NA,NA,TRBJ2-1
TGTGCCAGCAGCTTCGGGACTCCCTTACAAGAGACCCAGTACTTC,CASSFGTPLQETQYF,TRBV11-2,NA,NA,TRBJ2-5
TGTGCCAGCAGGTCCTCAGGGGGTTACAACTATGGCTACACCTTC,CASRSSGGYNYGYTF,TRBV28,NA,TRBD1,TRBJ1-2
TGTGCCATCAGTGAGTCTACTAGCGGGCTATACGAGCAGTACTTC,CAISESTSGLYEQYF,TRBV10-3,NA,TRBD2,TRBJ2-7
TGCGCCAGCAGCTACAGACTAGCGGAAGGAAATACGCAGTATTTT,CASSYRLAEGNTQYF,TRBV4-3,NA,TRBD2,TRBJ2-3
TGTGCCAGCAGGGAACAAGGGACGTATGTTGGTGAAAAACTGTTTTTT,CASREQGTYVGEKLFF,TRBV28,NA,NA,TRBJ1-4
TGTGCCAGCAGCATAGCGGGGATTTACGGGCAGTACTTC,CASSIAGIYGQYF,TRBV6-2/TRBV6-3,NA,TRBD2,TRBJ2-7
TGTGCCAGCAGTTACTCTGGGGGAGCTGGGGCCAACGTCCTGACTTTC,CASSYSGGAGANVLTF,TRBV6-2/TRBV6-3,NA,NA,TRBJ2-6
TGTGCCAGCAGTCCCAGGGCCCACTGGACGGGCGTGAATGAGCAGTTCTTC,CASSPRAHWTGVNEQFF,TRBV6-4,NA,NA,TRBJ2-1
TGTGCCAGCAGTCCCCCGGGGGAGACCCAGTACTTC,CASSPPGETQYF,TRBV25-1,NA,NA,TRBJ2-5
TGTGCCAGCAGCTTAGATCCACAGGGGCTCTACGAGCAGTACTTC,CASSLDPQGLYEQYF,TRBV13,NA,TRBD1,TRBJ2-7
TGTGCCACCAGCAGAGTCGGGGCGGGAGCTGACACCGGGGAGCTGTTTTTT,CATSRVGAGADTGELFF,TRBV15,NA,TRBD2,TRBJ2-2
TGTGCCAGCAGCAAAGGGGGACAAATGAACACTGAAGCTTTCTTT,CASSKGGQMNTEAFF,TRBV21-1,few,NA,TRBJ1-1
TGTGCCAGCAGCTTAGTTCGGACAGGGGGAGAGACCCAGTACTTC,CASSLVRTGGETQYF,TRBV7-2,NA,TRBD1,TRBJ2-5
TGTGCCAGCAGTTACACCGGAAGCTCCTACAATGAGCAGTTCTTC,CASSYTGSSYNEQFF,TRBV6-2/TRBV6-3,NA,NA,TRBJ2-1
TGCGCCAGCAGCCTGTCTATTGAGCAGTTCTTC,CASSLSIEQFF,TRBV4-1,NA,NA,TRBJ2-1
TGTGCCAGCAGTTTTAGCGGTCAGCCCCAGCATTTT,CASSFSGQPQHF,TRBV27,few,NA,TRBJ1-5